Listed here is a single TCR beta chain. The antigen is undetermined. Germline lookup yields CDR1 SGHNT and CDR2 YYREEE (reference sequence). The CDR3 totals 16 residues. V lost 5 bases and J lost 2; bases outside the gene matches: 6. In the study's own analysis: Junction-only sequences produced by ImmunoSEQ had no quality scores, so filtering differed. Generated by immunoSEQ multiplex PCR, the TCRdb table keeps only in-frame clones and is missing some. V and J calls and clone size are copied from that table; D and trimming were computed from the DNA. The table has about 1.5 million clones, approximately 98% seen once; the top ten hold about 0.4%. This sample was taken from a study of shared clonotypes between healthy human individuals. CD4+ cells were split into CD45RA+ naive and CD45RA-negative memory subsets. General observations from the study: The authors expected sequencing depth to affect clonotype sharing among donors.

This TCR came from a man aged 25 to 40 in good health. The rearrangement uses TRBV5-4 and TRBJ2-6; 8 nucleotides agree with TRBD2. The source material was naive CD4+ T cells sorted from blood. Subset described: CD45RA+ positively selected. CDR3 nucleotide sequence: TGTGCCAGCAGTTCGCCGGGGGGGACTGGGGCCAACGTCCTGACTTTC. Its translation: CASSSPGGTGANVLTF.